This record concerns one T cell receptor (beta chain) sequence. Germline V lookup: CDR1 SGHTA, CDR2 FQGTGA. V was cut by 4 bases and J by 6 bases, with 7 bases left in between. The CDR3 spans 13 residues. The protocol was immunoSEQ multiplex PCR, while the TCRdb copy is restricted to in-frame clones and leaves out a portion. The profile covers about 130,000 clones, with roughly 90% appearing a single time and about 5.5% taken by the ten largest. This record belongs to a study of control samples from healthy donors and cancer patients. The rearrangement links TRBV7-3 to TRBJ1-6; D ambiguous. This clonotype was sampled from a man aged 18 to 30 in good health. The sample consisted of blood. This CDR3 is CASSSLLNSPLHF. The CDR3 DNA reads as TGTGCCAGCAGCTCGCTCCTTAATTCACCCCTCCACTTT. Supplemented by reference TRBV7-3 and TRBJ1-6, the full variable domain reads GAGVSQTPSNKVTEKGKYVELRCDPISGHTALYWYRQSLGQGPEFLIYFQGTGAADDSGLPNDRFFAVRPEGSVSTLKIQRTERGDSAVYLCASSSLLNSPLHFGNGTRLTVT.